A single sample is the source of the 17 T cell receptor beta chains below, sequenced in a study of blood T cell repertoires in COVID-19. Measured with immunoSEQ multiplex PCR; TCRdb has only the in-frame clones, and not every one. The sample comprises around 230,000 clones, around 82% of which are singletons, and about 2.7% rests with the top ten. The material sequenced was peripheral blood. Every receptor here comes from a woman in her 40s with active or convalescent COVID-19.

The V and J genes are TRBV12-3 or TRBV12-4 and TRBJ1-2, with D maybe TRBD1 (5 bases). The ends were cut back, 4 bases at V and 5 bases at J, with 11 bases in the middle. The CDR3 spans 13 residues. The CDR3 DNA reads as TGTGCCAGCAGTTCCCAGGGAGGTTATGGCTACACCTTC. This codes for CASSSQGGYGYTF.

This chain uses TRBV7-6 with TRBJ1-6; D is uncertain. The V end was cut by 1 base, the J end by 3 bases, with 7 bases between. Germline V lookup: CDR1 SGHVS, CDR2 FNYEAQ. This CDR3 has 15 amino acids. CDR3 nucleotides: TGTGCCAGCAGCTTAGAGGAGGGCTATAATTCACCCCTCCACTTT. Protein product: CASSLEEGYNSPLHF.

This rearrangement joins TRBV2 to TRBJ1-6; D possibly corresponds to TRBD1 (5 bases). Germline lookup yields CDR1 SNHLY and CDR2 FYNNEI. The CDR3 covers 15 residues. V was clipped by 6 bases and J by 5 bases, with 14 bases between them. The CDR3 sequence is CASRLGEGDNSPLHF. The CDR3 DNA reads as TGTGCCAGCAGGTTAGGGGAGGGAGATAATTCACCCCTCCACTTT.

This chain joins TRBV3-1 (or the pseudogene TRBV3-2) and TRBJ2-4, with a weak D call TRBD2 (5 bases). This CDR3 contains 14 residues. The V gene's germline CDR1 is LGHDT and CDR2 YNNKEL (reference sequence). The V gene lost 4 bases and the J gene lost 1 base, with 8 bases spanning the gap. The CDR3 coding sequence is TGTGCCAGCAGCCCGGACTTGGCCAAAAACATTCAGTACTTC. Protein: CASSPDLAKNIQYF.

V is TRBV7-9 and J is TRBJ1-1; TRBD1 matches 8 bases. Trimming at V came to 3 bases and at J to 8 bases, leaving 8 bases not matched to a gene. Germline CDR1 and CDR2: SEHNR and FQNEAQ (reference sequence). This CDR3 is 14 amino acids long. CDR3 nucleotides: TGTGCCAGCAGCTTGGGGACAGGACCCAGGGAAGCTTTCTTT. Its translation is CASSLGTGPREAFF.

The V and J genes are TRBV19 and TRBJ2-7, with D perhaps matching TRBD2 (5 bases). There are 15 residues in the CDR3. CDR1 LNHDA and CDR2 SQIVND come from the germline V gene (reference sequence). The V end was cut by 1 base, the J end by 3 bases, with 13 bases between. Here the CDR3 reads CASSIADQLVYEQYF. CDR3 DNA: TGTGCCAGTAGTATAGCGGATCAACTAGTCTACGAGCAGTACTTC.

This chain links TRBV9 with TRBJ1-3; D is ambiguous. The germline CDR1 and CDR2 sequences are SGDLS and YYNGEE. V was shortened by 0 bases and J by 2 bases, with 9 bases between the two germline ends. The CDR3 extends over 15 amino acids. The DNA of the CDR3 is TGTGCCAGCAGCGTAGCGGGGAATCCTGGAAACACCATATATTTT. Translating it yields CASSVAGNPGNTIYF.

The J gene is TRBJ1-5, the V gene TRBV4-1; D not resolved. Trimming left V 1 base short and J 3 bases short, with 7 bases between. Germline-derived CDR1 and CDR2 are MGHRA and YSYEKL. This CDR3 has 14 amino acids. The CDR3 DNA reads TGCGCCAGCAGCCAAGGGAGGCACAATCAGCCCCAGCATTTT. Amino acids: CASSQGRHNQPQHF.

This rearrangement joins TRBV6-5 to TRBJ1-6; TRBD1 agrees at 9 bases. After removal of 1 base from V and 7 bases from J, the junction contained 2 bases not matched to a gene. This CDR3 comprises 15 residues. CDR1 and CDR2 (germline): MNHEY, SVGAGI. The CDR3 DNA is TGTGCCAGCAGTTACTGGGACAGGGTAAATTCACCCCTCCACTTT. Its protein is CASSYWDRVNSPLHF.

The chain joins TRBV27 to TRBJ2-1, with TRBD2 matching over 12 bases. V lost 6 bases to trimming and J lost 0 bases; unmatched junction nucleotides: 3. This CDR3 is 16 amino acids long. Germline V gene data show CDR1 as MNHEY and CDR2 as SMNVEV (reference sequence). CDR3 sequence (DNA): TGTGCCAGCAGCCCACTAGCGGGGGGCTCCTACAATGAGCAGTTCTTC. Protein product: CASSPLAGGSYNEQFF.

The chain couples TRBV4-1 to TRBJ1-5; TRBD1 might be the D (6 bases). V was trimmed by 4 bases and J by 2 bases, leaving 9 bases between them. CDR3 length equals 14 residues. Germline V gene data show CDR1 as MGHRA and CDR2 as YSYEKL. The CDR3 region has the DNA TGCGCCAGCAGCCCGGACAGAGGCAATCAGCCCCAGCATTTT. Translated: CASSPDRGNQPQHF.

The CDR3 sequence is CASSAQPSGGAREQYF. The CDR3 DNA is TGTGCCAGCAGCGCCCAACCTAGCGGGGGGGCCCGAGAGCAGTACTTC. The chain combines TRBV7-3 with TRBJ2-7; 12 nucleotides line up with TRBD2. This CDR3 comprises 16 residues. Germline-derived CDR1 and CDR2 are SGHTA and FQGTGA. Trimming at V came to 5 bases and at J to 7 bases, leaving 12 bases not matched to a gene.

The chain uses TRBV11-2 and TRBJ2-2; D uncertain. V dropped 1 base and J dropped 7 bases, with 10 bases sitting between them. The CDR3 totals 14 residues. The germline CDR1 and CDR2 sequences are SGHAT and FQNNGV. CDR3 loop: CASSLGANFGELFF. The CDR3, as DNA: TGTGCCAGCAGCTTAGGAGCTAATTTCGGGGAGCTGTTTTTT.

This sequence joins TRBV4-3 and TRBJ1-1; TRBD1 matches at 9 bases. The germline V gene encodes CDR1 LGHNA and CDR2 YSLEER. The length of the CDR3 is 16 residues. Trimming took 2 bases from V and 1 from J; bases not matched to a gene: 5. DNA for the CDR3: TGCGCCAGCAGCCAACTCCCGGGACAGGGGAACACTGAAGCTTTCTTT. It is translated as CASSQLPGQGNTEAFF.

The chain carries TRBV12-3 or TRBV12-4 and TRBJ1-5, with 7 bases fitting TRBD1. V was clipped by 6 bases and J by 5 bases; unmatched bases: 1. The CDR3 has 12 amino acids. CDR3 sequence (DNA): TGTGCCAGCAGGCAGGGGGATCAGCCCCAGCATTTT. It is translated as CASRQGDQPQHF.

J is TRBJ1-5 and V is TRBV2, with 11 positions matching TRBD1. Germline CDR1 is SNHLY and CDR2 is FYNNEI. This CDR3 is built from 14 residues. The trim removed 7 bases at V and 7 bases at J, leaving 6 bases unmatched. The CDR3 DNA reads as TGTGCCAGCAAGGACAGGGGGCGCATCCAGCCCCAGCATTTT. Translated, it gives CASKDRGRIQPQHF. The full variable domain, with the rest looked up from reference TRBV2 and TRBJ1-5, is EPEVTQTPSHQVTQMGQEVILRCVPISNHLYFYWYRQILGQKVEFLVSFYNNEISEKSEIFDDQFSVERPDGSNFTLKIRSTKLEDSAMYFCASKDRGRIQPQHFGDGTRLSIL.

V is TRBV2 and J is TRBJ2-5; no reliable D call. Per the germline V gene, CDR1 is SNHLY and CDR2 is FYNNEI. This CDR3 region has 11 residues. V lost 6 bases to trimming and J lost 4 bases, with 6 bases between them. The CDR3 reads CASSPRETQYF. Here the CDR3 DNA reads TGTGCCAGCAGCCCCCGAGAGACCCAGTACTTC.